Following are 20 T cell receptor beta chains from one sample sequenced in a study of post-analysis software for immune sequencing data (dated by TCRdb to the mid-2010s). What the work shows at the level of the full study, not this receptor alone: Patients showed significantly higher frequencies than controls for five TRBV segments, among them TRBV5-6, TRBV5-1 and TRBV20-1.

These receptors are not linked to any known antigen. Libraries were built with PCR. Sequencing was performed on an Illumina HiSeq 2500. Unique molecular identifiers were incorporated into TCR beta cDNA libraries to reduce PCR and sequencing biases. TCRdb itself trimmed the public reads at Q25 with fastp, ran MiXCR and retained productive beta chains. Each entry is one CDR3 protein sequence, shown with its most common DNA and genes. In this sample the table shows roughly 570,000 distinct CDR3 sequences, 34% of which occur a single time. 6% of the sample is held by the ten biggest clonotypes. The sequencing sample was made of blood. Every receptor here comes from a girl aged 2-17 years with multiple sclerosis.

In DNA, the CDR3 is TGCGCCAGCAGCTTCGGAAGGGGCGGTGAAGCTTTCTTT. Translated: CASSFGRGGEAFF. The gene calls are TRBV5-1 and TRBJ1-1; D is perhaps TRBD1 (5 bases). V lost 2 bases and J lost 7, with 12 bases in between. The CDR3 has 13 amino acids. Germline loops: CDR1 SGHRS, CDR2 YFSETQ.

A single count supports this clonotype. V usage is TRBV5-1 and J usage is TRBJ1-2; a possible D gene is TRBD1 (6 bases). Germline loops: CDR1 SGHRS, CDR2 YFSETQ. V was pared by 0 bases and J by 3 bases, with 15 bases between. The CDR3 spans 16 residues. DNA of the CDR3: TGCGCCAGCAGCTTGGAGCCGGCCCCAGGGGACTATGGCTACACCTTC. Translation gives CASSLEPAPGDYGYTF. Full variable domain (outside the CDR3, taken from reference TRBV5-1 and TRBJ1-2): KAGVTQTPRYLIKTRGQQVTLSCSPISGHRSVSWYQQTPGQGLQFLFEYFSETQRNKGNFPGRFSGRQFSNSRSEMNVSTLELGDSALYLCASSLEPAPGDYGYTFGSGTRLTVV.

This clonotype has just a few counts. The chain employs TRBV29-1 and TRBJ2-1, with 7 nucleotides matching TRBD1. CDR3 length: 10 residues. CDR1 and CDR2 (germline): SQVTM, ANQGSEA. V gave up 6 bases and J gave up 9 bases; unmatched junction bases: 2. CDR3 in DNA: TGCAGCGTGAACAGGGGTGAGCAGTTCTTC. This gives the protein CSVNRGEQFF.

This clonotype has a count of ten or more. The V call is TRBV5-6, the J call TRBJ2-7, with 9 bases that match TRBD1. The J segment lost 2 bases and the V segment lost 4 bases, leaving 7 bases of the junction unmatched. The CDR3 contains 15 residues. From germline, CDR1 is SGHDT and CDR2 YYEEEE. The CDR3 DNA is TGTGCCAGCAGCGGAGGGGACAGGGAAGCCTACGAGCAGTACTTC. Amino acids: CASSGGDREAYEQYF.

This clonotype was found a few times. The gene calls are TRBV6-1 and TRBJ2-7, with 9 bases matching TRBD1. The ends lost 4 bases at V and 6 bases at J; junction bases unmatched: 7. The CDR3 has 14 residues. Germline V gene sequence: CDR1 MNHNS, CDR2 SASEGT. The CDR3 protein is CASSVGTGTLEQYF. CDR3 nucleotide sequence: TGTGCCAGCAGTGTTGGGACAGGGACCCTCGAGCAGTACTTC.

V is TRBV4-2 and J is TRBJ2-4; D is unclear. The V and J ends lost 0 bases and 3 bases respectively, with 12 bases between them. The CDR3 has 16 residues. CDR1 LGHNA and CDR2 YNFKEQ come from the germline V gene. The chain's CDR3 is CASSQDLRSGKNIQYF. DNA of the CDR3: TGTGCCAGCAGCCAAGATTTAAGGTCGGGCAAAAACATTCAGTACTTC.

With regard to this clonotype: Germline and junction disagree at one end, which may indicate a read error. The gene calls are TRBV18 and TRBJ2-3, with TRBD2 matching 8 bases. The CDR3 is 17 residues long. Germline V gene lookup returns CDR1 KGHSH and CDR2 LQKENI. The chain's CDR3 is CTSSPPASGPARYTQYF. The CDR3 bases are TGTACCAGCTCACCACCGGCTAGCGGGCCTGCCCGATATACGCAGTATTTT. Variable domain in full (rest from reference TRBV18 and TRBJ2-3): NAGVMQNPRHLVRRRGQEARLRCSPMKGHSHVYWYRQLPEEGLKFMVYLQKENIIDESGMPKERFSAEFPKEGPSILRIQQVVRGDSAAYFCTSSPPASGPARYTQYFGPGTRLTVL.

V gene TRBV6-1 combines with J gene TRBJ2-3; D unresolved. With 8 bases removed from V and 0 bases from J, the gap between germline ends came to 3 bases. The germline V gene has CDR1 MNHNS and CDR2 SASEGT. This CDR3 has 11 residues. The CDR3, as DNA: TGTGCCAGCGAGAGCACAGATACGCAGTATTTT. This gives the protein CASESTDTQYF.

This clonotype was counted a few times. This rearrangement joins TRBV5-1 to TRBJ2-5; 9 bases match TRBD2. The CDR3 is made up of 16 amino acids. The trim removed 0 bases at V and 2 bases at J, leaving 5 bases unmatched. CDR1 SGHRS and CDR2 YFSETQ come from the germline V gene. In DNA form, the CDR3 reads TGCGCCAGCAGCTTGGCAGGCGGGGGGGGTCAAGAGACCCAGTACTTC. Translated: CASSLAGGGGQETQYF. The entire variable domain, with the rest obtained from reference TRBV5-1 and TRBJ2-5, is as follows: KAGVTQTPRYLIKTRGQQVTLSCSPISGHRSVSWYQQTPGQGLQFLFEYFSETQRNKGNFPGRFSGRQFSNSRSEMNVSTLELGDSALYLCASSLAGGGGQETQYFGPGTRLLVL.

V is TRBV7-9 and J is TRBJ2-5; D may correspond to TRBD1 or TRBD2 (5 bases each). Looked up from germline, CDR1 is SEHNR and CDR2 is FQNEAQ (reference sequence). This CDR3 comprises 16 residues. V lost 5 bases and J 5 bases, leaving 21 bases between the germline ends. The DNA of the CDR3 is TGTGCCAGCAGCCACCGTCGGGGCTTGGGTGGGGAGACCCAGTACTTC. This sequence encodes CASSHRRGLGGETQYF.

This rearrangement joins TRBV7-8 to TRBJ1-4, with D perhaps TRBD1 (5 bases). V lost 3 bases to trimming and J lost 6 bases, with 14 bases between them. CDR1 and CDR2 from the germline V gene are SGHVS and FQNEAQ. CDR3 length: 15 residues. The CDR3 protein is CASSLGPANHEKLFF. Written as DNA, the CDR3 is TGTGCCAGCAGCTTGGGGCCCGCCAACCATGAAAAACTGTTTTTT.

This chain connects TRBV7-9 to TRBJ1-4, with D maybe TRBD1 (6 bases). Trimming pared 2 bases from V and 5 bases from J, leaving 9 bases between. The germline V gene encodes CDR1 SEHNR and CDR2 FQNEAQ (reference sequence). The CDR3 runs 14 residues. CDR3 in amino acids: CASSLIGQNEKLFF. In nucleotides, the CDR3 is TGTGCCAGCAGCTTAATCGGACAGAATGAAAAACTGTTTTTT.

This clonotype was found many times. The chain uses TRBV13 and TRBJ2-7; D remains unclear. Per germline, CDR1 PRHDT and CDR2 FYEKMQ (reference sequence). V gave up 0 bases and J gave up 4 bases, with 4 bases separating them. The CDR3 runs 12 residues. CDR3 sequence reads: CASSLGVYEQYF. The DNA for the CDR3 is TGTGCCAGCAGCTTAGGGGTTTACGAGCAGTACTTC.

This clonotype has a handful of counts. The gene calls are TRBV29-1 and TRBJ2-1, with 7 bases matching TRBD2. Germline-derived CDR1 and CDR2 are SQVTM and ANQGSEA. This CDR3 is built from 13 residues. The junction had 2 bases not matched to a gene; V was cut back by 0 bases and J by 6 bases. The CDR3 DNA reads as TGCAGCGTTGAAGATACGGGAGGCAATGAGCAGTTCTTC. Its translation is CSVEDTGGNEQFF.

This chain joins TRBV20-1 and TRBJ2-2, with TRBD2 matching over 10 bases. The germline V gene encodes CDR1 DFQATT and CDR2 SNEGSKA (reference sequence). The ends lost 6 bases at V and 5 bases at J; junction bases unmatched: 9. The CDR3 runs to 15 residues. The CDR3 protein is CSAPRTSGYTGELFF. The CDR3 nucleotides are TGCAGTGCCCCAAGGACTAGCGGTTATACCGGGGAGCTGTTTTTT.

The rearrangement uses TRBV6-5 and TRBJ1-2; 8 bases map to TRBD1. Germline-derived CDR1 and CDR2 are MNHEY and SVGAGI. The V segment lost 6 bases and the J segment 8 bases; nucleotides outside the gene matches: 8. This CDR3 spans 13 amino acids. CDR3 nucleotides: TGTGCCAGCAGCCAGGACAGGGAATACGGCTACACCTTC. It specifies CASSQDREYGYTF.

CDR3 residues: CASSLAPGMGSDNEQFF. For the CDR3, the DNA is TGTGCCAGCAGCTTAGCTCCAGGGATGGGGTCCGACAATGAGCAGTTCTTC. The chain combines TRBV7-9 with TRBJ2-1, with TRBD1 as a possible D gene (5 bases). The CDR3 covers 17 residues. With 0 bases removed from V and 5 bases from J, the gap between germline ends came to 17 bases. Germline V gene lookup returns CDR1 SEHNR and CDR2 FQNEAQ (reference sequence).

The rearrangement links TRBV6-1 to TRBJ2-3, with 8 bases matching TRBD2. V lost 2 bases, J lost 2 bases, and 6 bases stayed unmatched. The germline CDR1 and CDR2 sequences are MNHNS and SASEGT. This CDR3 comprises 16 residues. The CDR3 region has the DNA TGTGCCAGCAGTGAACGGGGCGGGGGGAACACAGATACGCAGTATTTT. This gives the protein CASSERGGGNTDTQYF.

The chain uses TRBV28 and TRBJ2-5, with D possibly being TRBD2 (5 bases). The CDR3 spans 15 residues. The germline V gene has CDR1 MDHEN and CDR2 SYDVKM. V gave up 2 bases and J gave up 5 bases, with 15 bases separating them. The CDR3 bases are TGTGCCAGCAGTTTAGAGGTGAAGAGCGGTGAGACCCAGTACTTC. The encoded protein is CASSLEVKSGETQYF.

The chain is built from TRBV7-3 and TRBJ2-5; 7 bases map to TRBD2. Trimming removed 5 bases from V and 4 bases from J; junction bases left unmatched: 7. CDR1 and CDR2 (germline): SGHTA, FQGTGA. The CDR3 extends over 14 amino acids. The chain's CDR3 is CASSIAGTTETQYF. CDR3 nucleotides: TGTGCCAGCAGCATAGCCGGGACTACAGAGACCCAGTACTTC. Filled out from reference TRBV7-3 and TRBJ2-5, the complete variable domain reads GAGVSQTPSNKVTEKGKYVELRCDPISGHTALYWYRQSLGQGPEFLIYFQGTGAADDSGLPNDRFFAVRPEGSVSTLKIQRTERGDSAVYLCASSIAGTTETQYFGPGTRLLVL.